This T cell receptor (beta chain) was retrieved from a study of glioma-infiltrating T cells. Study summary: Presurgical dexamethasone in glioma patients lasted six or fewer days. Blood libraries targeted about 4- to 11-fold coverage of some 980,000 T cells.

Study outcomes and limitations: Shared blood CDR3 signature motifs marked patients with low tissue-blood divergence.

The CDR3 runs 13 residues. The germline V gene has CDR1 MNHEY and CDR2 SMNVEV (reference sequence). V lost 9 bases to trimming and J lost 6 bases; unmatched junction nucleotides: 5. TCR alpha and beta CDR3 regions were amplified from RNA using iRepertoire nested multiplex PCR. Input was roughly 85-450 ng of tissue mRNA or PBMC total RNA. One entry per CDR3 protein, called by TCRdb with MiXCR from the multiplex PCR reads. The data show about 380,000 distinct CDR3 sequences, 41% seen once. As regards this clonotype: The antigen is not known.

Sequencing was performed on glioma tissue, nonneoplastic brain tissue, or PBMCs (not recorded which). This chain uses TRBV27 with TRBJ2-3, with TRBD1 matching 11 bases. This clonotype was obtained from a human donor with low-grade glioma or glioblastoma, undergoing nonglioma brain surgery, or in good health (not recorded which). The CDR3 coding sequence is TGTGCCAGTGGGACAGGGGGGAGGGATACGCAGTATTTT. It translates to CASGTGGRDTQYF.